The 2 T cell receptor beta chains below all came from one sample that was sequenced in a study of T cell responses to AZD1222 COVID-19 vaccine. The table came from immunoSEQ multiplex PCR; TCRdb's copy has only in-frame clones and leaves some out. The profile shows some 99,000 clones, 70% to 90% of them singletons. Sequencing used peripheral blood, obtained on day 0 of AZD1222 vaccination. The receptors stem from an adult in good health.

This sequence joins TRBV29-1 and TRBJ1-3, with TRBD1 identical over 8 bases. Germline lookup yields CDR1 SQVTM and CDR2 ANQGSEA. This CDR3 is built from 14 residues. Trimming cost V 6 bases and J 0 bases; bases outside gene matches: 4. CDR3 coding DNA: TGCAGCGTCGGGACAGGCCCCTCTGGAAACACCATATATTTT. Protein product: CSVGTGPSGNTIYF.

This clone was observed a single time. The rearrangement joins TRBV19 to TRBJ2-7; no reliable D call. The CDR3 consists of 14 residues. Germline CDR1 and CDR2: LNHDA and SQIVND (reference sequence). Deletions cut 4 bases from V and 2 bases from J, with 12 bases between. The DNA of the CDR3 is TGTGCCAGTAGTAGATTCACGGATCCCTACGAGCAGTACTTC. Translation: CASSRFTDPYEQYF.